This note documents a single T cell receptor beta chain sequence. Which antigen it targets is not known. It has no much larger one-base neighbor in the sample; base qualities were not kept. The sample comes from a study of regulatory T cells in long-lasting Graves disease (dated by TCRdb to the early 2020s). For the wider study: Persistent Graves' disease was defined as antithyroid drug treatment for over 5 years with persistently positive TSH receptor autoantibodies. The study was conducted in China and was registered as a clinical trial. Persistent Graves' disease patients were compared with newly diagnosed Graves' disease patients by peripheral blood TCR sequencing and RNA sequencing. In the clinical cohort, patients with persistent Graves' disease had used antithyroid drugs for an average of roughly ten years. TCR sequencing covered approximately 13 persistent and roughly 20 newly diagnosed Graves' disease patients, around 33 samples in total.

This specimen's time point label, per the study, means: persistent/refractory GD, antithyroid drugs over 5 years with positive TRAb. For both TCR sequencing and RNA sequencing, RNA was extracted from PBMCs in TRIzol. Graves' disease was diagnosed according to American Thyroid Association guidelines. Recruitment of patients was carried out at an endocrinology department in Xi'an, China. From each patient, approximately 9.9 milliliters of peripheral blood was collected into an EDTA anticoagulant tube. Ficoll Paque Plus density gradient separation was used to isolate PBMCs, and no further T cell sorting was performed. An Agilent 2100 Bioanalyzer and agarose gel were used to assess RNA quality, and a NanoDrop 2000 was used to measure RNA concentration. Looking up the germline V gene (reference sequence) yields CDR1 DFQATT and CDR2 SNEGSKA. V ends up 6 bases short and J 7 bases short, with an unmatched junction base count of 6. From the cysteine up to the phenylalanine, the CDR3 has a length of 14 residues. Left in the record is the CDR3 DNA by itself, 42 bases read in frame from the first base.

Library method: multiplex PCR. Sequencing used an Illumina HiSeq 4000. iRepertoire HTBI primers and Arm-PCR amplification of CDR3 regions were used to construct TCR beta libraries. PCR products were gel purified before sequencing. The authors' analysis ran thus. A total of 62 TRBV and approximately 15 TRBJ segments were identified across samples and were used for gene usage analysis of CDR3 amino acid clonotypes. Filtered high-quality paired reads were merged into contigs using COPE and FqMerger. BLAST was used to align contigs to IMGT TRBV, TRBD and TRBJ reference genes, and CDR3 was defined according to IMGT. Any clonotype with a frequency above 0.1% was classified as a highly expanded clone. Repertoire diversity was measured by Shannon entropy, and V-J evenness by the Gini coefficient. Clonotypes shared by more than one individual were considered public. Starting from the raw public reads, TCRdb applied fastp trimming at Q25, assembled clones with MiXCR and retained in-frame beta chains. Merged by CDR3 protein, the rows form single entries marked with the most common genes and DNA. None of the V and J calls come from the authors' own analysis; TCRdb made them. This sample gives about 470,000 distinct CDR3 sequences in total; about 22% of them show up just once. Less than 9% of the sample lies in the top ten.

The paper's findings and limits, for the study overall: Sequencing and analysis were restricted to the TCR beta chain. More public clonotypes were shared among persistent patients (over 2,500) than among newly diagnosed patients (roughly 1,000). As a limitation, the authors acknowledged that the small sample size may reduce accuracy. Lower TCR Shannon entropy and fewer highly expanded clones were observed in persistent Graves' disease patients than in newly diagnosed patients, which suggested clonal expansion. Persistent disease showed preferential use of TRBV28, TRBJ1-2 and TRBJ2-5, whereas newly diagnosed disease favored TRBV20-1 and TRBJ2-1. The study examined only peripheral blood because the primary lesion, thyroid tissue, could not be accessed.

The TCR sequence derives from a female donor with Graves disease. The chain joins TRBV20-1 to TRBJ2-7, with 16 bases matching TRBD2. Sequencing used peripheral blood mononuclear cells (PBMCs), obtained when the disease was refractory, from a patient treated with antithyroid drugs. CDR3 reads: CSAPGLAGGYEQYF. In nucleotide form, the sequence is TGCAGTGCCCCGGGACTAGCGGGAGGGTATGAGCAGTACTTC.